These 19 T cell receptor beta chains came from one sample sequenced in a study of T cells in Graves' hyperthyroidism and ophthalmopathy. Template material for amplifying TCR beta CDR3 regions consisted of RNA transcripts. TCR CDR3 regions were first amplified by RT-PCR with HTBI primers. Via MiXCR, TCRdb re-called the multiplex PCR reads, giving one row per CDR3 protein. The table lists around 560,000 distinct CDR3 sequences, around 17% of them singletons. Sequencing was done on a sample of blood. These receptors were collected from a woman aged 18-29 years with Graves' hyperthyroidism.

This clonotype occurred a few times. V and J are TRBV6-1 and TRBJ2-7; D is uncertain. Trimming removed 2 bases at V and 2 bases at J, with 13 bases between. This CDR3 has 15 residues. Per germline, CDR1 MNHNS and CDR2 SASEGT. DNA of the CDR3: TGTGCCAGCAGTGAATCTCGCAGGACGACCTACGAGCAGTACTTC. Its translation is CASSESRRTTYEQYF.

This clonotype appeared a single time. This clone may be a read error of a much larger clone one base away. J is TRBJ1-4 and V is TRBV28, with TRBD1 matching 7 bases. The germline V gene has CDR1 MDHEN and CDR2 SYDVKM. This CDR3 has 15 residues. The V segment lost 4 bases and the J segment 2 bases; nucleotides outside the gene matches: 4. The CDR3 coding sequence is TGTGCCAGCAGTTCCCACAGGGGTACTAATGAAAAACTGTTTTTT. Protein product: CASSSHRGTNEKLFF.

This clonotype came up many times. The chain joins TRBV29-1 to TRBJ2-7; D might be TRBD2 (5 bases). This CDR3 comprises 18 residues. V lost 0 bases to trimming and J lost 3 bases, with 24 bases between them. From germline, CDR1 is SQVTM and CDR2 ANQGSEA. The CDR3 region has the DNA TGCAGCGTTGAAGATTTATCCGAGGGCGAGGGAAGCGGCTACGAGCAGTACTTC. Amino acids: CSVEDLSEGEGSGYEQYF.

The table lists this clonotype with a few counts. This chain joins TRBV7-8 and TRBJ2-5; no firm D call. The CDR3 is made up of 14 amino acids. The V gene lost 2 bases and the J gene lost 0 bases, with 7 bases spanning the gap. Per germline, CDR1 SGHVS and CDR2 FQNEAQ. DNA of the CDR3: TGTGCCAGCAGCTTATGGCGGCACCAAGAGACCCAGTACTTC. Protein sequence: CASSLWRHQETQYF.

To note about this clonotype: A much larger clone sits a single nucleotide away, making a read error possible. The chain links TRBV28 to TRBJ1-4; D may be TRBD1 (6 bases). Germline V gives CDR1 MDHEN, CDR2 SYDVKM. This CDR3 has 14 amino acids. Here the CDR3 DNA reads TGTGCCAGCAGCATAGGGGGGGGAAATGGAAAACTGTTTTTT. Its translation is CASSIGGGNGKLFF.

The rearrangement joins TRBV29-1 to TRBJ2-1; D remains ambiguous. The length of the CDR3 is 15 residues. Germline V gene sequence: CDR1 SQVTM, CDR2 ANQGSEA. Trimming took 6 bases from V and 0 from J, leaving 15 bases between them. Here the CDR3 reads CSVPSPDSSYNEQFF. CDR3 bases: TGCAGCGTCCCGTCGCCGGATAGCTCCTACAATGAGCAGTTCTTC.

The V gene is TRBV20-1, the J gene TRBJ2-4, with 7 bases aligning to TRBD2. The germline V gene has CDR1 DFQATT and CDR2 SNEGSKA (reference sequence). With V trimmed by 6 bases and J by 0 bases, 5 bases remained unmatched. This CDR3 is built from 14 residues. This CDR3 is CSARGGVAKNIQYF. The CDR3 DNA sequence: TGCAGTGCAAGGGGAGGGGTAGCCAAAAACATTCAGTACTTC.

The table lists this clonotype with many counts. For the CDR3, the DNA is TGCGCCAGCAGCCAAGATATGACAGCACTCACAGATACGCAGTATTTT. Protein: CASSQDMTALTDTQYF. The chain uses TRBV4-3 and TRBJ2-3; tentatively, D is TRBD1 (5 bases). The CDR3 has 16 residues. Germline V gene data show CDR1 as LGHNA and CDR2 as YSLEER. V shed 0 bases and J shed 2 bases, with 12 bases lying between them.

This clonotype was detected a few times. This chain joins TRBV20-1 and TRBJ1-5; 8 bases agree with TRBD1. The V and J ends lost 3 bases and 7 bases, in that order; junction bases with no gene match: 8. CDR3 length: 14 residues. In germline, CDR1 is DFQATT, CDR2 SNEGSKA (reference sequence). The CDR3 sequence: CSASPDRAGQPQHF. The DNA for the CDR3 is TGCAGTGCTAGTCCGGACAGGGCTGGCCAGCCCCAGCATTTT.

This clonotype was recorded at least ten times. One junction end disagrees with the germline gene, perhaps due to a read error. This sequence joins TRBV7-2 and TRBJ1-3; TRBD1 aligns across 8 bases. Per germline, CDR1 SGHTA and CDR2 FQGNSA. CDR3 length: 16 amino acids. The CDR3 sequence: CASSLAGTGSGNTIYF. The CDR3 DNA is TGCGCCAGCAGCTTGGCCGGGACAGGCTCTGGAAACACCATATATTTT.

This chain links TRBV7-8 with TRBJ1-2; D is undetermined. Trimming took 1 base from V and 0 from J, leaving 6 bases between them. The CDR3 covers 14 residues. Germline V lookup: CDR1 SGHVS, CDR2 FQNEAQ. CDR3 region: CASSLVFTNYGYTF. As DNA, the CDR3 is TGTGCCAGCAGCTTAGTTTTCACTAACTATGGCTACACCTTC.

This clonotype has at least ten counts. V and J are TRBV7-2 and TRBJ2-5; 9 nucleotides line up with TRBD2. With V trimmed by 2 bases and J by 2 bases, 12 bases remained unmatched. The germline V gene encodes CDR1 SGHTA and CDR2 FQGNSA. The CDR3 sequence is 18 residues long. CDR3 sequence reads: CASSLMAGGTSRQETQYF. DNA for the CDR3: TGTGCCAGCAGCTTAATGGCTGGAGGGACTAGCAGGCAAGAGACCCAGTACTTC.

The count of this clonotype is one. This rearrangement joins TRBV11-2 to TRBJ2-1; 8 nucleotides align to TRBD2. This CDR3 has 15 residues. CDR1 is SGHAT and CDR2 is FQNNGV in the germline V gene. The ends lost 1 base at V and 9 bases at J; junction bases unmatched: 8. The CDR3 protein is CASSLVSGSHSEQFF. The CDR3 bases are TGTGCCAGCAGCTTAGTCAGCGGGAGCCATAGTGAGCAGTTCTTC.

As regards this clonotype: A much larger clone sits a single nucleotide away, making a read error possible. The genes are TRBV12-3 or TRBV12-4 and TRBJ2-5; 9 nucleotides line up with TRBD2. With V trimmed by 3 bases and J by 5 bases, 10 bases remained unmatched. The length of the CDR3 is 16 residues. This chain's CDR3 is CASSFGVAGVLETQYF. The CDR3 nucleotides read TGTGCCAGCAGTTTCGGGGTAGCGGGAGTGTTGGAGACCCAGTACTTC.

Comment on this clonotype: This may come from a read error, since a much larger clone is one base off. The V and J genes are TRBV20-1 and TRBJ2-5; D gene uncertain. Germline assignment: CDR1 DFQATT and CDR2 SNEGSKA (reference sequence). V was shortened by 1 base and J by 1 base, with 10 bases between the two germline ends. The CDR3 consists of 14 residues. The CDR3: CSARVGQIQETQYF. The CDR3 DNA reads TGCAGTGCTAGAGTGGGCCAGATCCAAGAGACCCAGTACTTC.

This clonotype was counted a few times. The CDR3 bases are TGTGCCAGCAGGCCATTCGGAGACGGCTACAATGAGCAGTTCTTC. Translated: CASRPFGDGYNEQFF. The chain has TRBV6-1 and TRBJ2-1; no clear D. This CDR3 has 15 amino acids. Germline V gives CDR1 MNHNS, CDR2 SASEGT. V lost 6 bases to trimming and J lost 3 bases, with 15 bases between them.

The chain uses TRBV7-9 and TRBJ1-1; 7 bases are a match to TRBD1. The trim removed 8 bases at V and 4 bases at J, leaving 7 bases unmatched. This CDR3 is built from 13 residues. Germline values: CDR1 SEHNR, CDR2 FQNEAQ (reference sequence). CDR3 region: CASEGAVVTEAFF. CDR3 DNA: TGTGCCAGCGAGGGGGCGGTGGTCACTGAAGCTTTCTTT. The full variable domain, completed using reference TRBV7-9 and TRBJ1-1, is DTGVSQNPRHKITKRGQNVTFRCDPISEHNRLYWYRQTLGQGPEFLTYFQNEAQLEKSRLLSDRFSAERPKGSFSTLEIQRTEQGDSAMYLCASEGAVVTEAFFGQGTRLTVV.

At least ten counts were recorded for this clonotype. The genes are TRBV7-3 and TRBJ1-1; no firm D call. Germline V gene lookup returns CDR1 SGHTA and CDR2 FQGTGA. The CDR3 length is 13 residues. The V gene lost 1 base and the J gene lost 4 bases, with 7 bases spanning the gap. This chain's CDR3 is CASSLMGSTEAFF. The CDR3 DNA reads TGTGCCAGCAGCTTAATGGGGAGCACTGAAGCTTTCTTT.

DNA of the CDR3: TGCGCCAGCAGCTTGGCGTGGGACAGGGTTAACACTGAAGCTTTCTTT. Translated, it gives CASSLAWDRVNTEAFF. The chain uses TRBV5-1 and TRBJ1-1; 9 positions agree with TRBD1. Germline V lookup: CDR1 SGHRS, CDR2 YFSETQ. CDR3 length: 16 residues. V lost 0 bases and J lost 2; bases outside the gene matches: 5.